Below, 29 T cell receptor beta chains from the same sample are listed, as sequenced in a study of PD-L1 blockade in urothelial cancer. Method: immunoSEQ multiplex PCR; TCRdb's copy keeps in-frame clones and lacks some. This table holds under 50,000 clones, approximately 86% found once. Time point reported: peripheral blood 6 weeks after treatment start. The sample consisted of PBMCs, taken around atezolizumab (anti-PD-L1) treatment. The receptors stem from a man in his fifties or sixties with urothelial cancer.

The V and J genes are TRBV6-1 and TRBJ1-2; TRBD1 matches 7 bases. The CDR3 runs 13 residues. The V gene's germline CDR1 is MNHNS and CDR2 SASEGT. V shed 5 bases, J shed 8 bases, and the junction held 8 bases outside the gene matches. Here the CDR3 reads CASSSLGQQGYTF. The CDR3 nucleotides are TGTGCCAGCAGTTCACTGGGACAGCAAGGCTACACCTTC.

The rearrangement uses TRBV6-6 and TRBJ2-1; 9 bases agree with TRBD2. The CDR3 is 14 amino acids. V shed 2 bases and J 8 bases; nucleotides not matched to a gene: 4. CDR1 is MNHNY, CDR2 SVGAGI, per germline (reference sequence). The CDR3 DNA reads TGTGCCAGCAGTTACGGCATAGCGGGAGATGAGCAGTTCTTC. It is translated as CASSYGIAGDEQFF.

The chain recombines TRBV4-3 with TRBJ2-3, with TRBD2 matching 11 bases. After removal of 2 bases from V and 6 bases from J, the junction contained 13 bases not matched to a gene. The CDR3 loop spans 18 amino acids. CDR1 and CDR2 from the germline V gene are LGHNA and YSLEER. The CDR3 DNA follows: TGCGCCAGCAGCCAAAACTCCGGGACTAGCGGCCGCGGGGATACGCAGTATTTT. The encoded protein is CASSQNSGTSGRGDTQYF.

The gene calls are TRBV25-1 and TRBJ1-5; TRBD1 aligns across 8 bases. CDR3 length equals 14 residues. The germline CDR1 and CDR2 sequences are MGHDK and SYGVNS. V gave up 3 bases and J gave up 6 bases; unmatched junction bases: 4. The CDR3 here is CASSDWQGAQPQHF. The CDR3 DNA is TGTGCCAGCAGTGACTGGCAGGGGGCTCAGCCCCAGCATTTT.

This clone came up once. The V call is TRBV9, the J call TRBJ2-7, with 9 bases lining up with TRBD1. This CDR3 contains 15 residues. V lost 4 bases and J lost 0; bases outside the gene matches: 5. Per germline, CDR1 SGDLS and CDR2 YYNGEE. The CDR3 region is CASSRTGGSSYEQYF. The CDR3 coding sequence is TGTGCCAGCAGCCGCACAGGGGGCAGCTCCTACGAGCAGTACTTC. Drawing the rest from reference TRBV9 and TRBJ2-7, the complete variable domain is DSGVTQTPKHLITATGQRVTLRCSPRSGDLSVYWYQQSLDQGLQFLIQYYNGEERAKGNILERFSAQQFPDLHSELNLSSLELGDSALYFCASSRTGGSSYEQYFGPGTRLTVT.

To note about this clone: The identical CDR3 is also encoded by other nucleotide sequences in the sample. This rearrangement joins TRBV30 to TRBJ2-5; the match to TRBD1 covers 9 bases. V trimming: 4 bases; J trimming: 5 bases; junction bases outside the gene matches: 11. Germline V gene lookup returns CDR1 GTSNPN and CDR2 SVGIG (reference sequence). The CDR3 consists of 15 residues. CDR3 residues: CAWNPPGQGQETQYF. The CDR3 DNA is TGTGCCTGGAATCCCCCGGGACAGGGTCAGGAGACCCAGTACTTC.

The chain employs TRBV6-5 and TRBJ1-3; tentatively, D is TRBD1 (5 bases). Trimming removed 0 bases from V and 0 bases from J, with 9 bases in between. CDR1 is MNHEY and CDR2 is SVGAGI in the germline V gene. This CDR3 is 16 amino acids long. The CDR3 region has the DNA TGTGCCAGCAGTTACTCCGGGCAGGGCTCTGGAAACACCATATATTTT. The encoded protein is CASSYSGQGSGNTIYF.

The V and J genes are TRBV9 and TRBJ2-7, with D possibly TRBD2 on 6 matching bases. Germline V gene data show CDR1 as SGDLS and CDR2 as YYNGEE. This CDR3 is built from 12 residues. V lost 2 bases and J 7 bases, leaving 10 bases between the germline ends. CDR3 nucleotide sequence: TGTGCCAGCAGCGTTAACCGGGGGGAGCAGTACTTC. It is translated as CASSVNRGEQYF.

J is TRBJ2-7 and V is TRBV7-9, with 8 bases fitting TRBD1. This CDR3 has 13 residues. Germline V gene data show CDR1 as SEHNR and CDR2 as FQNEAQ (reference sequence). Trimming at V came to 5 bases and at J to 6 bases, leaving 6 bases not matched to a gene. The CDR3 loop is CASSPWTGREQYF. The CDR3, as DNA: TGTGCCAGCAGCCCCTGGACAGGGCGCGAGCAGTACTTC.

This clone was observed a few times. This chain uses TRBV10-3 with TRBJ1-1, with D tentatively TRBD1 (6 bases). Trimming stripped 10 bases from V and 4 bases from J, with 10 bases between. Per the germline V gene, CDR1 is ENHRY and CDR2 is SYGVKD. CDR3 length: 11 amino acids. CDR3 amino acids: CATRGGTEAFF. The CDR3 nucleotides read TGTGCCACCAGAGGGGGCACTGAAGCTTTCTTT.

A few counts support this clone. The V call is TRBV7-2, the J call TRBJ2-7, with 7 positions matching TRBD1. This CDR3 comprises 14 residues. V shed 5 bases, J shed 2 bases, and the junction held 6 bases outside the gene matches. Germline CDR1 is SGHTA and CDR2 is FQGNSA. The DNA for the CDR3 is TGTGCCAGCAGCCCCCGGGACAGAACCTACGAGCAGTACTTC. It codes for CASSPRDRTYEQYF. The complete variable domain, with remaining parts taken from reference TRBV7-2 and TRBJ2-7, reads GAGVSQSPSNKVTEKGKDVELRCDPISGHTALYWYRQSLGQGLEFLIYFQGNSAPDKSGLPSDRFSAERTGGSVSTLTIQRTQQEDSAVYLCASSPRDRTYEQYFGPGTRLTVT.

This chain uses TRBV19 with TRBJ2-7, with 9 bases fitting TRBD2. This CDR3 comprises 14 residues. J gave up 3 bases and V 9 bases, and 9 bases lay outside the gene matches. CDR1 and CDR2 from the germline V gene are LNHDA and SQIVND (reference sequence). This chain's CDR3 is CASSSGLASYEQYF. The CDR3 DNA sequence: TGTGCCAGCAGTTCGGGACTAGCCAGCTACGAGCAGTACTTC.

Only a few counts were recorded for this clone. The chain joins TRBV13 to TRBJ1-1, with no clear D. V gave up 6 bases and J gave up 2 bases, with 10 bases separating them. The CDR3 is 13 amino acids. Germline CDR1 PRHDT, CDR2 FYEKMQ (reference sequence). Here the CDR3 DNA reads TGTGCCAGCAGTACCCACAGAAACACTGAAGCTTTCTTT. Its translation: CASSTHRNTEAFF.

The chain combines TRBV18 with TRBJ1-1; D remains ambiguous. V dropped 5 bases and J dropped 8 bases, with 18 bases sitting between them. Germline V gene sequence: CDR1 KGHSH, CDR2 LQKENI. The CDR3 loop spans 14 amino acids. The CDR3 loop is CASSSIETAGEAFF. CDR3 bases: TGTGCCAGCTCATCAATCGAGACTGCCGGAGAAGCTTTCTTT.

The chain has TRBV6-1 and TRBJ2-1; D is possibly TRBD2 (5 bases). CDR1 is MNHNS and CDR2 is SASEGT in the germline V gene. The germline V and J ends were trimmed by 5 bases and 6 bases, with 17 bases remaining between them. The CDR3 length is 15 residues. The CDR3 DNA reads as TGTGCCAGCAGTTTCTGGACTGCCGGACGCAATGAGCAGTTCTTC. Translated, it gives CASSFWTAGRNEQFF.

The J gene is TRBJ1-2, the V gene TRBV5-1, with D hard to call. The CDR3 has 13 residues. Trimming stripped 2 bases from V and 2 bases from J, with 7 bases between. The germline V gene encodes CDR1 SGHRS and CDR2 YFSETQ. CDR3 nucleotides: TGCGCCAGCAGCTTTTTAGAAAACTATGGCTACACCTTC. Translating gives CASSFLENYGYTF.

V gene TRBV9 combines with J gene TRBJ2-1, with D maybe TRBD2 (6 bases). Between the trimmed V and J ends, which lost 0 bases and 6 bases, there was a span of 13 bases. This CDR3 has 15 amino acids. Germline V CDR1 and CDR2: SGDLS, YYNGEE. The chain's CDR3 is CASSVASVGGNEQFF. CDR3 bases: TGTGCCAGCAGCGTAGCGTCGGTGGGGGGCAATGAGCAGTTCTTC.

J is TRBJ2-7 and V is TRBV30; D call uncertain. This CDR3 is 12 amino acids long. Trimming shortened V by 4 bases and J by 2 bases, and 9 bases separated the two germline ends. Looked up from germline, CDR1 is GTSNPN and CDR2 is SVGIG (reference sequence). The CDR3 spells CAWMRGPYEQYF. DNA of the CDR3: TGTGCCTGGATGCGCGGTCCCTACGAGCAGTACTTC.

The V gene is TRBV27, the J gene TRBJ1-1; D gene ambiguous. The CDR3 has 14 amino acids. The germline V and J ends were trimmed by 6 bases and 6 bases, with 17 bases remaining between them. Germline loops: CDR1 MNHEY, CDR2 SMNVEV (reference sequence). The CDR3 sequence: CASRYPNSGAEAFF. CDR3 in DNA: TGTGCCAGCAGATACCCGAATTCGGGAGCTGAAGCTTTCTTT.

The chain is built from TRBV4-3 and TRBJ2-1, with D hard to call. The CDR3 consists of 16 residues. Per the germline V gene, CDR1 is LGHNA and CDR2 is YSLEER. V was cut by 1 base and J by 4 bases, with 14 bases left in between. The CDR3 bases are TGCGCCAGCAGCCAAGTGGAGCGCCAGCCATACAATGAGCAGTTCTTC. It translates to CASSQVERQPYNEQFF.

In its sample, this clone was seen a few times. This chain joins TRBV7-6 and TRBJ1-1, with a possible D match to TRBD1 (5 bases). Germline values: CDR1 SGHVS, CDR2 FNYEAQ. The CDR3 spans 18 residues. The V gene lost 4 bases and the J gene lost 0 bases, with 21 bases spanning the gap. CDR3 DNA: TGTGCCAGCAGCTCTTTTCCCCAATTAACAGGACTGAACACTGAAGCTTTCTTT. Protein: CASSSFPQLTGLNTEAFF.

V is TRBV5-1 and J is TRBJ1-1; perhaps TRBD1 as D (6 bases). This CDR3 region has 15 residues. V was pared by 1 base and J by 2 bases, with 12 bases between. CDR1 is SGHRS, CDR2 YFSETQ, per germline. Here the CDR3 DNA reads TGCGCCAGCAGCTTGACAGGGTTTTCAAACACTGAAGCTTTCTTT. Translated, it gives CASSLTGFSNTEAFF. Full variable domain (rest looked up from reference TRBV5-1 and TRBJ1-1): KAGVTQTPRYLIKTRGQQVTLSCSPISGHRSVSWYQQTPGQGLQFLFEYFSETQRNKGNFPGRFSGRQFSNSRSEMNVSTLELGDSALYLCASSLTGFSNTEAFFGQGTRLTVV.

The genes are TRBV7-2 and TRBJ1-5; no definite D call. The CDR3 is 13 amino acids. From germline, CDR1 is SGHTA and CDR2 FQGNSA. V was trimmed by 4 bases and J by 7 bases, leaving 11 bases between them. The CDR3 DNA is TGTGCCAGCAGCTCTAATTGGTGGCAGCCCCAGCATTTT. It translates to CASSSNWWQPQHF.

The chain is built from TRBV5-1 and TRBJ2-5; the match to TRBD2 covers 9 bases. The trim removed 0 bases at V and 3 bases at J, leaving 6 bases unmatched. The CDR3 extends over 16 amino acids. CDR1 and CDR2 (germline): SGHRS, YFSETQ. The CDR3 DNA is TGCGCCAGCAGCTTGGCGGCGGGGGGGAGGGAAGAGACCCAGTACTTC. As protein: CASSLAAGGREETQYF.

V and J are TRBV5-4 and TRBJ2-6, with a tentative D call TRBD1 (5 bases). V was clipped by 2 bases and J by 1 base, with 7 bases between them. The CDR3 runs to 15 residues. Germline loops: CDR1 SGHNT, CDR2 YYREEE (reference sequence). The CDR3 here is CASSFSGSGANVLTF. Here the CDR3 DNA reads TGTGCCAGCAGCTTTTCAGGGTCTGGGGCCAACGTCCTGACTTTC.

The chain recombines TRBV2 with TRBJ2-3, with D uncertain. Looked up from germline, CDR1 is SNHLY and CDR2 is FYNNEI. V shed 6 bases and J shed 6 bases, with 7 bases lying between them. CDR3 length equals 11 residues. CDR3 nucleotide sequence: TGTGCCAGCAGAGCTCGGGATACGCAGTATTTT. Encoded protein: CASRARDTQYF.

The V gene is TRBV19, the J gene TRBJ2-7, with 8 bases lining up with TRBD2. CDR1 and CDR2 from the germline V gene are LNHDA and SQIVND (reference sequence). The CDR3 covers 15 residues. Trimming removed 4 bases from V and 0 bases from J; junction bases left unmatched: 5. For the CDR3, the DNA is TGTGCCAGTAGTAACCCCAGCGGGGGCTCCTACGAGCAGTACTTC. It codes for CASSNPSGGSYEQYF.

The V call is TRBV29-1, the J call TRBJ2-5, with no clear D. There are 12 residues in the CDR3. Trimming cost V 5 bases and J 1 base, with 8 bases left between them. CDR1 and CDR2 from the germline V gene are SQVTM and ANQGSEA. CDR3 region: CSVHRAQETQYF. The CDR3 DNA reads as TGCAGCGTTCACAGAGCCCAAGAGACCCAGTACTTC.

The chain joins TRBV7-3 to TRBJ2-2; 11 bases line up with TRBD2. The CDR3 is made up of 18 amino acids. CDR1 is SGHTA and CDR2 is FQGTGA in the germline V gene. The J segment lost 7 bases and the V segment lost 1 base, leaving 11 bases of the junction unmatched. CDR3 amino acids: CASSLNPISGGAGGELFF. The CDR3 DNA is TGTGCCAGCAGCTTAAACCCCATTAGCGGGGGGGCCGGCGGGGAGCTGTTTTTT.